Listed below are T cell receptor beta chains from one sample, sequenced in a study of blood T cells in healthy people across ages. MiXCR, applied by TCRdb to the 5' RACE reads, yields one record per CDR3 protein. The data show about 1.8 million distinct CDR3 sequences, around half seen once. Sequenced sample: blood. The receptor set was obtained from a woman aged 35 to 49 in good health. CDR3s include the opening cysteine and the closing phenylalanine or tryptophan. A D gene is named only where the DNA matches it firmly. Where a row states a size, it is once, few, many or the class of an expanded clone; other rows omit it.

j_call v_call clone_size d_call cdr3_aa cdr3_nt
TRBJ2-7 TRBV20-1 many NA CSADPVGSLTAGEQYF TGCAGTGCGGACCCGGTGGGAAGCCTAACTGCGGGGGAGCAGTACTTC
TRBJ2-5 TRBV20-1 NA TRBD2 CSGRGSSGGQETQYF TGCAGTGGCAGGGGTTCTAGCGGGGGCCAAGAGACCCAGTACTTC
TRBJ1-2 TRBV13 NA NA CASSHEKQGSGYTF TGTGCCAGCAGCCACGAGAAACAGGGCAGTGGCTACACCTTC
TRBJ2-2 TRBV6-1 few TRBD1 CASSRRAGTGHTGELFF TGTGCCAGCAGTCGACGGGCAGGGACAGGGCACACCGGGGAGCTGTTTTTT
TRBJ2-2 TRBV6-5 NA NA CASSYSNHGELFF TGTGCCAGCAGTTACTCGAACCACGGGGAGCTGTTTTTT
TRBJ2-4 TRBV4-3 NA NA CASSPAVGSSYNEQYF TGCGCCAGCAGCCCGGCCGTAGGGTCTTCCTACAATGAGCAGTACTTC
TRBJ1-5 TRBV15 once NA CATSRDRGGGSGNQPQHF TGTGCCACCAGCAGAGATCGCGGCGGGGGCAGCGGCAATCAGCCCCAGCATTTT
TRBJ2-5 TRBV15 NA NA CATSRRLQETQYF TGTGCCACCAGCAGGCGACTACAAGAGACCCAGTACTTC
TRBJ1-1 TRBV29-1 NA NA CSVRQNTEAFF TGCAGCGTTCGACAGAACACTGAAGCTTTCTTT
TRBJ2-5 TRBV12-3/TRBV12-4 NA NA CASSFFPQETQYF TGTGCCAGCAGTTTTTTCCCCCAAGAGACCCAGTACTTC
TRBJ2-3 TRBV12-5 few NA CASGLDGIDTDTQYF TGTGCTAGTGGTTTGGACGGCATTGATACAGATACGCAGTATTTT
TRBJ1-6 TRBV4-3 NA TRBD1 CASSHETGRTLHF TGCGCCAGCAGCCACGAGACAGGGCGCACCCTCCACTTT
TRBJ1-6 TRBV4-3 NA TRBD1 CASSQAGGGSPLHF TGCGCCAGCAGCCAAGCAGGGGGCGGTTCACCCCTCCACTTT
TRBJ1-6 TRBV6-6 NA NA CAGQGVNSPLHF TGTGCCGGCCAAGGGGTTAATTCACCCCTCCACTTT
TRBJ2-5 TRBV7-3 NA NA CASSLTGNRGHETQYF TGTGCCAGCAGCTTGACGGGTAATAGAGGGCACGAGACCCAGTACTTC
TRBJ1-6 TRBV6-2/TRBV6-3 NA NA CATLTVPLTNSPLHF TGTGCCACGCTGACGGTGCCTCTTACTAATTCACCCCTCCACTTT